One TCR beta chain is described in this entry. The data derive from a study of blood T cell repertoires in COVID-19. Turning to the study itself: The United States, Italy and Spain were the sources of the acute and convalescent COVID-19 samples. PBMCs, B-cell-depleted T cells, or T cells were the source of the cDNA or gDNA that made up the material.

Authors' analysis steps: From reference gene primer amplification, estimates of nucleated cell counts were derived. Here immunoSEQ multiplex PCR was the method, and the copy in TCRdb shows in-frame clones only, minus some. The DNA gave D and trimming, while V, J and clone size come from that table. The sample lists 70,000 or so clones; just under 90% were seen once. The CDR3 is made up of 17 amino acids. Germline trimming cut 0 bases from V and 5 bases from J; bases unmatched to any gene: 8. Per the germline V gene, CDR1 is KGHSH and CDR2 is LQKENI. This clonotype was obtained from a woman older than 75 with active COVID-19. J is TRBJ2-5 and V is TRBV18, with 11 bases aligning to TRBD1. The material sequenced was peripheral blood. The CDR3 region has the DNA TGTGCCAGCTCACCACCGGTCGGACAGGGGGCATCGGAGACCCAGTACTTC. Translated, it gives CASSPPVGQGASETQYF. Using reference TRBV18 and TRBJ2-5 for the parts outside the CDR3, the full variable domain is NAGVMQNPRHLVRRRGQEARLRCSPMKGHSHVYWYRQLPEEGLKFMVYLQKENIIDESGMPKERFSAEFPKEGPSILRIQQVVRGDSAAYFCASSPPVGQGASETQYFGPGTRLLVL.